The source of this TCR beta chain is a study of T cells in Graves' hyperthyroidism and ophthalmopathy (dated by TCRdb to the late 2010s). Describing the broader study: Peripheral blood samples were taken at initial diagnosis, before any treatment was given. To identify distinguishing TCR V-J signatures, a discovery cohort of about a hundred patients was used, comprising 40 to 45 with Graves' ophthalmopathy and some 60 with stable Graves' hyperthyroidism. Whether ophthalmopathy could be predicted prospectively was tested in an independent validation cohort made up of about 20 hyperthyroidism patients plus 17 patients who later progressed to ophthalmopathy. For training and testing, the 100 or so patients in the discovery cohort were randomly divided in a 7:3 ratio. In addition, the study compared T-cell repertoires in thyroid tissue and in blood from a handful of Graves' hyperthyroidism patients. Following sampling, methimazole starting at 30 mg daily was given to hyperthyroidism patients, and high-dose intravenous methylprednisolone was given to ophthalmopathy patients. The paper reports TCR Vbeta CDR3 sequencing of approximately 140 peripheral blood samples: 40 or so ophthalmopathy, over 70 hyperthyroidism and around 17 progressor patients.

Ophthalmopathy patients had moderately to severely active disease, with a Clinical Activity Score of 3 or more, a NOSPECS grade of 4 or more, and a disease duration of less than 3 months. Patients with uncontrolled infections, other autoimmune diseases, pregnancy or lactation were excluded. Diagnoses were based on clinical symptoms, serum thyroxine and TRAb, thyroid ultrasound and orbital computed tomography. Ficoll-Paque density gradient centrifugation was used to isolate PBMCs from about 9 ml of fresh peripheral blood. Total RNA was extracted with Trizol reagent, and quality was checked on an Agilent 2100 Bioanalyzer. This clonotype was seen repeatedly, ten times or more. The clone's antigen remains unknown. Base-call qualities are not available, and no considerably larger clone is one nucleotide away. General conclusions and limits of the study: During validation, the model predicted progression to ophthalmopathy a median of roughly 7.1 months ahead of onset, with almost 71% sensitivity and under 85% specificity. Sample size was not statistically predetermined, and blinding of investigators to group allocation was not performed. Most expanded thyroid clonotypes (frequency above 0.001) were also detected in blood, a finding suggesting that blood repertoires may reflect thyroid immune responses. Ophthalmopathy was separated from stable hyperthyroidism by a 13 V-J signature model, with 87.88% sensitivity and about 81% specificity obtained in cross-validation and 80%/75% obtained in testing.

The TCR beta CDR3 regions were amplified from the RNA transcripts. The first round of RT-PCR for the TCR CDR3 was performed with the HTBI primer set and the Qiagen OneStep RT-PCR kit. The libraries were constructed in a second round of multiplex PCR and then size-selected and purified. The libraries were sequenced on an Illumina HiSeq2000 using paired-end 100 bp reads. As for the authors' bioinformatics: SOAPnuke was used to process the raw data, throwing out any read that contained adapters or uncalled bases, had a mean Phred below 15, or lacked an exact constant-primer or identifier match. COPE v1.2.5 was used to merge the high-quality paired reads, and each unique nucleotide sequence was defined as a clonotype. MiTCR v1.1 was used to align clonotypes to the IMGT TRBV, TRBD and TRBJ reference segments. Only V-J combinations with frequency above 0.0001, covering 99% to 99.2% of repertoires, were analysed. The TCS score was defined as F50 (clonal expansion) divided by E x V (chaos), with BLOSUM62-based TCRdist calculated between CDR3 peptides within each V-J. Welch's t-statistics and random forest reduced approximately 520 V-J features to around 14, which were used in a naive Bayes classifier (R e1071). TCRdb handled the public reads itself, with Q25 trimming in fastp and clone calling in MiXCR, and kept productive beta chains. Every CDR3 protein is listed once, alongside the most common genes and DNA of its rows. The V and J calls and clone size come from TCRdb's table, not from the authors' own analysis. The sample table contains 620,000 or so distinct CDR3 sequences; only one count was recorded for about 14% of them. The ten biggest clones cover about 12% of the sample.

Spanning cysteine to phenylalanine, the CDR3 consists of 13 amino acids. Only the CDR3 DNA stays, 39 bases, in frame from base 1. The germline V gene encodes CDR1 DFQATT and CDR2 SNEGSKA (reference sequence). V is clipped by 6 bases and J by 2 bases, and the sequence between their germline boundaries is 13 bases long. This receptor was obtained from a woman in her forties or fifties with Graves' ophthalmopathy. Sequencing used blood. This sequence uses TRBV20-1 and TRBJ1-1; there is no confident call for the D gene. In nucleotide form, the sequence is TGCAGTGCAGAGGACTATGAAAACACTGAAGCTTTCTTT. It translates as CSAEDYENTEAFF.